This is a list of T cell receptor beta chains from one sample in a study of CD8 T cells in ankylosing spondylitis. TCRdb analysed the 5' RACE reads with MiXCR anew, one entry per CDR3 protein. The repertoire holds about 480,000 distinct CDR3 sequences, with 17% as singletons. The sequenced material came from blood, either unsorted or a sorted T cell fraction (not recorded which). These receptors were taken from a male donor with ankylosing spondylitis. CDR3s include the opening cysteine and the closing phenylalanine or tryptophan. The D gene is left open where the match is weak. Clone size appears in some rows only: once, few, many, or a class for an expanded clone.

D: -
size: few
V: TRBV20-1
J: TRBJ1-1
DNA: TGCAGTGCTAGAGTACAGGTGGGCCGCGAAGCTTTCTTT
CDR3: CSARVQVGREAFF

D: -
size: -
V: TRBV6-2/TRBV6-3
J: TRBJ2-7
DNA: TGTGCCAGCAGTTCCGGGGGACACCCGTTCGAGCAGTACTTC
CDR3: CASSSGGHPFEQYF

D: -
size: -
V: TRBV5-1
J: TRBJ1-2
DNA: TGCGCCAGCAAGTTAGTGACAGTCTCCTATGGCTACACCTTC
CDR3: CASKLVTVSYGYTF

D: -
size: few
V: TRBV20-1
J: TRBJ2-1
DNA: TGCAGTGCTAGAGACAGGGCGGACCCCTACAATGAGCAGTTCTTC
CDR3: CSARDRADPYNEQFF

D: TRBD2
size: -
V: TRBV6-2/TRBV6-3
J: TRBJ2-1
DNA: TGTGCCAGCAGTAAAAACTCCCCAAGGACTAGCGGTTACAATGAGCAGTTCTTC
CDR3: CASSKNSPRTSGYNEQFF

D: -
size: many
V: TRBV27
J: TRBJ1-1
DNA: TGTGCCAGCAGGGGACTCCAGGGTAACACTGAAGCTTTCTTT
CDR3: CASRGLQGNTEAFF

D: -
size: few
V: TRBV25-1
J: TRBJ2-1
DNA: TGTGCCAGCAGTGACCCCAGACAGGATTACAATGAGCAGTTCTTC
CDR3: CASSDPRQDYNEQFF

D: TRBD2
size: many
V: TRBV7-9
J: TRBJ2-7
DNA: TGTGCCAGCAGCATGACTAGCGGGGTTGAGCAGTACTTC
CDR3: CASSMTSGVEQYF

D: TRBD1
size: -
V: TRBV20-1
J: TRBJ1-6
DNA: TGCAGTGCTAGAAGAGGGGACAGTCAGATTTCACCCCTCCACTTT
CDR3: CSARRGDSQISPLHF

D: TRBD2
size: -
V: TRBV20-1
J: TRBJ2-1
DNA: TGCAGTGCTAGAGTGACGACTAGCGGGAGAAGTCTTTGGAATAAGCAGTTCTTC
CDR3: CSARVTTSGRSLWNKQFF

D: -
size: -
V: TRBV2
J: TRBJ1-6
DNA: TGTGCCAGCAGTGGAGAGCAACCCCTCCACTTT
CDR3: CASSGEQPLHF

D: -
size: few
V: TRBV29-1
J: TRBJ1-1
DNA: TGCAGCGTTGGGAACACTGAAGCTTTCTTT
CDR3: CSVGNTEAFF

D: -
size: few
V: TRBV7-9
J: TRBJ1-2
DNA: TGTGCCAGCAGCTTATACGGTCACTATGGCTACACCTTC
CDR3: CASSLYGHYGYTF

D: -
size: few
V: TRBV5-1
J: TRBJ2-3
DNA: TGCGCCAGCAGCAAAAGGACTCTCGAGACAGATACGCAGTATTTT
CDR3: CASSKRTLETDTQYF

D: TRBD2
size: many
V: TRBV6-1
J: TRBJ2-5
DNA: TGTGCCAGCAGTCCCACCGGACTAGCGGCGTCGGAGACCCAGTACTTC
CDR3: CASSPTGLAASETQYF

D: TRBD1
size: -
V: TRBV3-1
J: TRBJ2-7
DNA: TGTGCCAGCAGCCAAGATACCGGGACAGCCAGCTACGAGCAGTACTTC
CDR3: CASSQDTGTASYEQYF

D: -
size: few
V: TRBV28
J: TRBJ2-7
DNA: TGTGCCAGCGGCAGGGCCTACGAGCAGTACTTC
CDR3: CASGRAYEQYF

D: TRBD2
size: few
V: TRBV20-1
J: TRBJ2-7
DNA: TGCAGTGCTAGAACGGAAGCGGGGGCCCACGAGCAGTACTTC
CDR3: CSARTEAGAHEQYF

D: TRBD2
size: -
V: TRBV4-3
J: TRBJ2-1
DNA: TGCGCCAGCAGCCGTGACCGGGGGCTAGCGGGAAGTGAGCAGTTCTTC
CDR3: CASSRDRGLAGSEQFF

D: -
size: many
V: TRBV10-3
J: TRBJ2-3
DNA: TGTGCCATCAGTGGAGCAGATACGCAGTATTTT
CDR3: CAISGADTQYF

D: -
size: few
V: TRBV6-5
J: TRBJ1-1
DNA: TGTGCCAGCAGTTACACAGGCCGGAACACTGAAGCTTTCTTT
CDR3: CASSYTGRNTEAFF

D: -
size: few
V: TRBV5-1
J: TRBJ2-3
DNA: TGCGCCAGCACCCTTTTGGGGGCAGATACGCAGTATTTT
CDR3: CASTLLGADTQYF

D: -
size: few
V: TRBV6-1
J: TRBJ2-7
DNA: TGTGCCAGCAGTGAAACTAGACGGATGTGGCAGTACTTC
CDR3: CASSETRRMWQYF

D: TRBD1
size: few
V: TRBV12-3/TRBV12-4
J: TRBJ2-2
DNA: TGTGCCAGCAGAGTGCAGGGGGCGCGTACCGGGGAGCTGTTTTTT
CDR3: CASRVQGARTGELFF

D: -
size: few
V: TRBV20-1
J: TRBJ2-3
DNA: TGCAGTGCTAAGTTGGGTAGCGTCACAGATACGCAGTATTTT
CDR3: CSAKLGSVTDTQYF

D: -
size: few
V: TRBV6-1
J: TRBJ2-2
DNA: TGTGCCAGCTGTAGCGGCCACGATACCGGGGAGCTGTTTTTT
CDR3: CASCSGHDTGELFF

D: TRBD1
size: -
V: TRBV20-1
J: TRBJ2-7
DNA: TGCAGTGCTAGAGTGCCCGGGACAGGTACCTACGAGCAGTACTTC
CDR3: CSARVPGTGTYEQYF

D: -
size: many
V: TRBV5-5
J: TRBJ2-2
DNA: TGTGCCAGCAGCTTCCCCGGGGGCACCGGGGAGCTGTTTTTT
CDR3: CASSFPGGTGELFF

D: TRBD1
size: -
V: TRBV23-1
J: TRBJ2-3
DNA: TGCGCCAGCAGTCAGGCGGACAGGGGGCTGACAGATACGCAGTATTTT
CDR3: CASSQADRGLTDTQYF

D: -
size: few
V: TRBV7-8
J: TRBJ2-7
DNA: TGTGCCAGCAGCTTAGACGCCTTCGCGAGCGAGCAGTACTTC
CDR3: CASSLDAFASEQYF

D: -
size: -
V: TRBV3-1
J: TRBJ1-2
DNA: TGTGCCAGCAGCCAACTGGGCTATGGCTACACCTTC
CDR3: CASSQLGYGYTF

D: -
size: many
V: TRBV28
J: TRBJ1-1
DNA: TGTGCCAGCTTGGACAGTCTGAACACTGAAGCTTTCTTT
CDR3: CASLDSLNTEAFF

D: TRBD2
size: few
V: TRBV4-1
J: TRBJ2-7
DNA: TGCGCCAGCAGCCAGTTGCCAGCGGGGGTCTCCTACGAGCAGTACTTC
CDR3: CASSQLPAGVSYEQYF

D: -
size: -
V: TRBV15
J: TRBJ2-3
DNA: TGTGCCACCAGCAGAGATGTAGGGGTTCTCACAGATACGCAGTATTTT
CDR3: CATSRDVGVLTDTQYF

D: TRBD1
size: many
V: TRBV12-3/TRBV12-4
J: TRBJ1-1
DNA: TGTGCCAGCACCTCTCAGGGGGGGCAGATGAACACTGAAGCTTTCTTT
CDR3: CASTSQGGQMNTEAFF

D: TRBD1
size: many
V: TRBV5-1
J: TRBJ1-1
DNA: TGCGCCAGCAGCGGGCAGGGGGTTGCTGAAGCTTTCTTT
CDR3: CASSGQGVAEAFF

D: TRBD2
size: -
V: TRBV20-1
J: TRBJ2-1
DNA: TGCAGTGCTAGACAGGCGGGAGGGCCTTATGAGCAGTTCTTC
CDR3: CSARQAGGPYEQFF

D: TRBD2
size: -
V: TRBV18
J: TRBJ2-5
DNA: TGTGCCAGCTCACCACGCACCGGAGCGGGAGGCGGGGAGACCCAGTACTTC
CDR3: CASSPRTGAGGGETQYF

D: TRBD2
size: -
V: TRBV5-1
J: TRBJ2-7
DNA: TGCGCCAGCAGCTTGGACAGGGGCGGGACTAGCGACTACGAGCAGTACTTC
CDR3: CASSLDRGGTSDYEQYF

D: -
size: few
V: TRBV20-1
J: TRBJ2-7
DNA: TGCAGTGCTAGAGGCAGGGCCGCCTACGAGCAGTACTTC
CDR3: CSARGRAAYEQYF

D: TRBD2
size: few
V: TRBV5-1
J: TRBJ2-2
DNA: TGCGCCAGCGGGAGCGGGAGCAACACCGGGGAGCTGTTTTTT
CDR3: CASGSGSNTGELFF

D: -
size: few
V: TRBV7-9
J: TRBJ1-3
DNA: TGTGCCAGCTGGATATTCGGCGCTGGAAACACCATATATTTT
CDR3: CASWIFGAGNTIYF

D: TRBD1
size: -
V: TRBV29-1
J: TRBJ2-2
DNA: TGCAGCGTCTTGACAGGGGTTTTGACCGGGGAGCTGTTTTTT
CDR3: CSVLTGVLTGELFF

D: TRBD1
size: many
V: TRBV12-3/TRBV12-4
J: TRBJ2-7
DNA: TGTGCCAGCAGGACAACAGGGGGGTCCTACGAGCAGTACTTC
CDR3: CASRTTGGSYEQYF

D: -
size: few
V: TRBV28
J: TRBJ2-1
DNA: TGTGCCACCTGCCCTAGCCTCTCCTACAATGAGCAGTTCTTC
CDR3: CATCPSLSYNEQFF

D: TRBD1
size: -
V: TRBV5-1
J: TRBJ2-5
DNA: TGCGCCAGCAGCTTGGTCGGGGGACAGGGGGGCCAAGAGACCCAGTACTTC
CDR3: CASSLVGGQGGQETQYF

D: -
size: few
V: TRBV24-1
J: TRBJ2-1
DNA: TGTGCCACCAGTGATCGGAGGGGGGGCCATGAGCAGTTCTTC
CDR3: CATSDRRGGHEQFF

D: TRBD1
size: few
V: TRBV15
J: TRBJ1-1
DNA: TGTGCCACCAGCAGAGATGGAGGGACAGAGAACACTGAAGCTTTCTTT
CDR3: CATSRDGGTENTEAFF

D: -
size: -
V: TRBV11-2
J: TRBJ2-3
DNA: TGTGCCAGCAGCCAGCGGCGTGGGCAGTATTTT
CDR3: CASSQRRGQYF

D: TRBD1
size: -
V: TRBV20-1
J: TRBJ2-7
DNA: TGCAGTGCTTTCTTGACAGGGCAATCCTACGAGCAGTACTTC
CDR3: CSAFLTGQSYEQYF

D: -
size: few
V: TRBV29-1
J: TRBJ1-1
DNA: TGCAGCGTTGATGAGGGTGGAGGCACTGAAGCTTTCTTT
CDR3: CSVDEGGGTEAFF

D: TRBD1
size: few
V: TRBV12-3/TRBV12-4
J: TRBJ1-2
DNA: TGTGCCAGCAGACCAGGCCTCCAGGGGGACTATGGCTACACCTTC
CDR3: CASRPGLQGDYGYTF